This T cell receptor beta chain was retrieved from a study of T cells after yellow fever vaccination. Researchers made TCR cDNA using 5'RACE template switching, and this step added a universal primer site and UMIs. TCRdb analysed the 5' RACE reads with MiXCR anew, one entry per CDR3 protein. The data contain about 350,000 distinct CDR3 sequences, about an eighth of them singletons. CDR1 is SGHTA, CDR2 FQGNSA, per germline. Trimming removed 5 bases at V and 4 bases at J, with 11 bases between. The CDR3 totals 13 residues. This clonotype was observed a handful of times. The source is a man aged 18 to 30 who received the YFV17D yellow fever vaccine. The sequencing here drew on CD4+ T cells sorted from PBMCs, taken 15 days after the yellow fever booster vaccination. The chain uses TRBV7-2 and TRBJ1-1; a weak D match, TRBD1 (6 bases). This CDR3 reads CASSLNRVTEAFF. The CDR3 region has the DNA TGTGCCAGCAGCCTTAACAGGGTCACTGAAGCTTTCTTT.